A selection of T cell receptor beta chains follows, all from one sample in a study of CD8+CD57+ T cells in acquired aplastic anemia. Each CDR3 protein is one row after TCRdb ran MiXCR on the reads. The sample includes approximately 180,000 distinct CDR3 sequences, under 50% of them seen just once. The sequencing input was sorted CD4+, CD8+, or CD8+CD57+ T cells (not recorded which) from PBMCs. These receptors were obtained from a human donor with aplastic anemia. Both conserved end residues are part of each CDR3. The D gene is left open where the match is weak. Not every row has a clone size; where given, it reads once, few, many or a size class.

>-|-|TRBJ1-4|TRBV7-8
CVSSPQGNTEKLFF
TGTGTCAGCAGCCCCCAGGGGAACACTGAAAAACTGTTCTTT
>-|many|TRBJ1-1|TRBV19
CASLPDITRPPPNTEAFF
TGTGCCAGTCTCCCCGACATTACCCGTCCCCCCCCGAACACTGAAGCTTTCTTT
>TRBD1|many|TRBJ2-7|TRBV3-1
CASSQADRRPYEQYF
TGTGCCAGCAGCCAAGCGGACAGGAGGCCTTACGAGCAGTACTTC
>-|-|TRBJ2-1|TRBV29-1
CSVEDKDGSYNEQFF
TGCAGCGTTGAAGATAAGGACGGATCCTACAATGAGCAGTTCTTC
>-|-|TRBJ2-3|TRBV15
CATSSDHVGDTQYF
TGTGCCACCAGCAGTGACCACGTCGGGGATACGCAGTATTTT
>-|-|TRBJ2-3|TRBV9
CASSARRLGSTDTQYF
TGTGCCAGCAGCGCCCGTCGTTTGGGGAGCACAGATACGCAGTATTTT
>-|-|TRBJ1-5|TRBV12-3/TRBV12-4
CASSLGSGLSQPQHF
TGTGCCAGCAGTTTAGGTTCTGGGTTGTCTCAGCCCCAGCATTTT
>-|many|TRBJ1-3|TRBV19
CASSRPGGGSGNTIYF
TGTGCCAGTAGTCGTCCGGGTGGCGGGTCTGGAAACACCATATATTTT
>-|many|TRBJ1-5|TRBV12-3/TRBV12-4
CAEVRGNQPQHF
TGTGCCGAGGTAAGGGGTAATCAGCCCCAGCATTTT
>-|many|TRBJ2-6|TRBV19
CASSIDHTGANVLTF
TGTGCCAGTAGTATAGACCACACCGGGGCCAACGTCCTGACTTTC
>TRBD1|once|TRBJ2-1|TRBV19
CASSIGTGEWDEQFF
TGTGCCAGTAGTATAGGGACAGGGGAATGGGATGAGCAGTTCTTC
>TRBD1|-|TRBJ1-3|TRBV2
CASRATGAGNTIYF
TGCGCCAGCAGAGCTACAGGGGCTGGAAACACCATATATTTT
>-|-|TRBJ2-2|TRBV24-1
CATSDLGESDTGELFF
TGTGCCACCAGTGATTTAGGCGAAAGTGACACCGGGGAGCTGTTTTTT
>TRBD1|many|TRBJ1-5|TRBV4-2
CASSPGQDQPQHF
TGTGCCAGCAGCCCTGGACAGGATCAGCCCCAGCATTTT
>-|-|TRBJ2-7|TRBV7-7
CASSATGPPTQYF
TGTGCCAGCAGCGCGACAGGACCCCCTACTCAGTACTTC
>TRBD2|once|TRBJ2-2|TRBV27
CASSQGLAGVANTGKLFF
TGTGCCAGCAGTCAGGGACTAGCGGGAGTAGCGAACACCGGGAAGCTGTTTTTT
>-|-|TRBJ2-7|TRBV2
CASSSREVANTYEQYF
TGTGCCAGCAGTTCCCGCGAGGTTGCGAATACCTACGAGCAGTACTTC
>TRBD2|-|TRBJ2-5|TRBV2
CASAGLAGGRETQYF
TGTGCCAGTGCTGGACTAGCGGGGGGGCGCGAGACCCAGTACTTC